This T cell receptor beta chain was profiled in a study of T cell changes during pregnancy in multiple sclerosis. This clone was seen a few times. Here immunoSEQ multiplex PCR was the method, and the copy in TCRdb shows in-frame clones only, minus some. Of under 70,000 clones listed, 91% are singletons. The CDR3 is 9 residues long. The germline V gene encodes CDR1 LNHDA and CDR2 SQIVND (reference sequence). The V and J ends lost 11 bases and 5 bases respectively, with 7 bases between them. Specimen: peripheral blood, collected in the third trimester of pregnancy. This sequence joins TRBV19 and TRBJ2-7, with D hard to call. This receptor was identified in a female donor in good health, enrolled as a control in a pregnancy study. The CDR3 loop is CAFLHEQYF. The DNA of the CDR3 is TGTGCCTTTCTCCACGAGCAGTACTTC.